Following are 28 T cell receptor beta chains from one sample sequenced in a study of CD8 T cells in Susac syndrome. The authors reverse transcribed roughly 0.45 to 1 ug RNA with random hexamers. TCRdb passed the immunoSEQ multiplex PCR reads through MiXCR, listing each CDR3 protein once. The sample lists roughly 80,000 distinct CDR3 sequences; roughly 94% were seen once. Sequenced: CD8+ T cells from PBMCs. Every receptor here comes from a human donor in good health.

The CDR3 coding sequence is TGTGCCAGCAGCGACTACGAGCAGTACTTC. Protein product: CASSDYEQYF. The chain has TRBV6-1 and TRBJ2-7, with D uncertain. Germline CDR1 is MNHNS and CDR2 is SASEGT. CDR3 length equals 10 residues. Trimming cost V 6 bases and J 3 bases, with 3 bases left between them.

V usage is TRBV3-1 and J usage is TRBJ1-5; perhaps TRBD1 as D (6 bases). Looked up from germline, CDR1 is LGHDT and CDR2 is YNNKEL (reference sequence). Trimming pared 3 bases from V and 6 bases from J, leaving 18 bases between. The CDR3 loop spans 16 amino acids. The CDR3, as DNA: TGTGCCAGCAGCCAGACAGCAGGGGATCATGGTCAGCCCCAGCATTTT. It yields the protein CASSQTAGDHGQPQHF. The full variable domain, its missing parts supplied by reference TRBV3-1 and TRBJ1-5, is DTAVSQTPKYLVTQMGNDKSIKCEQNLGHDTMYWYKQDSKKFLKIMFSYNNKELIINETVPNRFSPKSPDKAHLNLHINSLELGDSAVYFCASSQTAGDHGQPQHFGDGTRLSIL.

The chain combines TRBV20-1 with TRBJ1-6; 9 bases fit TRBD1. The J segment lost 9 bases and the V segment lost 0 bases, leaving 3 bases of the junction unmatched. CDR1 is DFQATT and CDR2 is SNEGSKA in the germline V gene (reference sequence). The CDR3 length is 14 residues. CDR3 loop: CSARDRDRVSPLHF. CDR3 nucleotides: TGCAGTGCTAGAGACCGGGACAGGGTTTCACCCCTCCACTTT.

The chain's CDR3 is CASSQRSAGDEQFF. The CDR3 DNA reads as TGCGCCAGCAGCCAGAGGTCGGCGGGGGATGAGCAGTTCTTC. The chain uses TRBV4-1 and TRBJ2-1; 7 nucleotides line up with TRBD2. Germline V gene sequence: CDR1 MGHRA, CDR2 YSYEKL. This CDR3 contains 14 residues. With 3 bases clipped from V and 8 bases from J, the junction kept 7 bases outside the gene matches.

J is TRBJ2-5 and V is TRBV7-9; D not certain. The V end was cut by 5 bases, the J end by 5 bases, with 12 bases between. Germline CDR1 is SEHNR and CDR2 is FQNEAQ (reference sequence). This CDR3 contains 13 residues. The CDR3 DNA follows: TGTGCCAGCAGCCCTGTTCGGAAGGAGACCCAGTACTTC. Its protein product is CASSPVRKETQYF.

The genes are TRBV27 and TRBJ2-2; D is ambiguous. V lost 2 bases, J lost 1 base, and 8 bases lay in between. CDR3 length: 15 residues. From germline, CDR1 is MNHEY and CDR2 SMNVEV (reference sequence). This chain's CDR3 is CASSLMLGNTGELFF. CDR3 in DNA: TGTGCCAGCAGTTTAATGCTGGGGAACACCGGGGAGCTGTTTTTT.

The CDR3 region is CASSESPGNSNQPQHF. CDR3 coding DNA: TGCGCCAGCAGTGAGTCACCGGGGAATAGCAATCAGCCCCAGCATTTT. The chain couples TRBV10-2 to TRBJ1-5; D gene uncertain. This CDR3 comprises 16 residues. Germline V gives CDR1 WSHSY, CDR2 SAAADI. V lost 0 bases, J lost 0 bases, and 9 bases lay in between.

V is TRBV7-9 and J is TRBJ1-2; D call uncertain. Germline CDR1 and CDR2: SEHNR and FQNEAQ (reference sequence). Deletions cut 1 base from V and 2 bases from J, with 5 bases between. The CDR3 loop spans 13 amino acids. CDR3 loop: CASSLVGNYGYTF. DNA of the CDR3: TGTGCCAGCAGCTTAGTGGGGAACTATGGCTACACCTTC.

The chain couples TRBV12-3 or TRBV12-4 to TRBJ2-1; TRBD1 matches at 11 bases. V lost 3 bases, J lost 9 bases, and 10 bases stayed unmatched. The CDR3 extends over 16 amino acids. The DNA of the CDR3 is TGTGCCAGCAGTTTGGGAACCGGGACAGGGGGTGGTGAGCAGTTCTTC. This encodes CASSLGTGTGGGEQFF.

The chain joins TRBV7-2 to TRBJ2-7; weak D call: TRBD2 (6 bases). Per the germline V gene, CDR1 is SGHTA and CDR2 is FQGNSA. The CDR3 contains 15 residues. The V end was cut by 4 bases, the J end by 0 bases, with 13 bases between. CDR3 DNA: TGTGCCAGCAGCTCCTGGGGGGTCAGCTCCTACGAGCAGTACTTC. Amino acid sequence: CASSSWGVSSYEQYF.

A remark on this clonotype: At one end the junction does not follow the germline gene, possibly because of a read error. This CDR3 is CATGNGANVLTF. As DNA, the CDR3 is TGCGCCACAGGCAATGGGGCCAACGTCCTGACTTTC. The rearrangement links TRBV9 to TRBJ2-6; the D gene is possibly TRBD1 (5 bases). Germline V lookup: CDR1 SGDLS, CDR2 YYNGEE. CDR3 length equals 12 residues.

This sequence joins TRBV29-1 and TRBJ1-2; D uncertain. The CDR3 spans 14 residues. V dropped 3 bases and J dropped 4 bases, with 15 bases sitting between them. The germline gives CDR1 SQVTM, CDR2 ANQGSEA. This CDR3 is CSVDPPSAAYGYTF. CDR3 sequence (DNA): TGCAGCGTTGACCCGCCCTCAGCCGCCTATGGCTACACCTTC.

The V gene is TRBV6-4, the J gene TRBJ2-3; D is ambiguous. CDR1 and CDR2 from the germline V gene are MRHNA and SNTAGT. The V gene lost 0 bases and the J gene lost 3 bases, with 7 bases spanning the gap. This CDR3 contains 14 residues. Here the CDR3 reads CASSDSVDTDTQYF. The CDR3 DNA is TGTGCCAGCAGTGACTCAGTAGATACAGATACGCAGTATTTT.

The V call is TRBV7-2, the J call TRBJ1-2; 8 bases agree with TRBD1. V dropped 5 bases and J dropped 2; count of bases not matched to a gene: 4. The germline gives CDR1 SGHTA, CDR2 FQGNSA. The CDR3 is made up of 14 amino acids. Here the CDR3 DNA reads TGTGCCAGCAGCAGGGGACAGGAAAACTATGGCTACACCTTC. Amino acid sequence: CASSRGQENYGYTF.

This chain joins TRBV9 and TRBJ1-1; D possibly corresponds to TRBD1 (6 bases). The CDR3 runs to 18 residues. The germline V and J ends were trimmed by 0 bases and 4 bases, with 22 bases remaining between them. CDR1 and CDR2 from the germline V gene are SGDLS and YYNGEE. The CDR3 bases are TGTGCCAGCAGCGTAGGCTACGAGGGGGGGGCAGCGGGCACTGAAGCTTTCTTT. Protein: CASSVGYEGGAAGTEAFF.

The gene calls are TRBV7-9 and TRBJ2-5; 9 bases align to TRBD2. There are 18 residues in the CDR3. V trimming: 2 bases; J trimming: 5 bases; junction bases outside the gene matches: 15. The germline V gene has CDR1 SEHNR and CDR2 FQNEAQ (reference sequence). CDR3 protein: CASSLQWLAGSGLETQYF. CDR3 bases: TGTGCCAGCAGCTTACAGTGGCTAGCGGGATCCGGACTCGAGACCCAGTACTTC. Variable domain in full (rest from reference TRBV7-9 and TRBJ2-5): DTGVSQNPRHKITKRGQNVTFRCDPISEHNRLYWYRQTLGQGPEFLTYFQNEAQLEKSRLLSDRFSAERPKGSFSTLEIQRTEQGDSAMYLCASSLQWLAGSGLETQYFGPGTRLLVL.

The V call is TRBV6-5, the J call TRBJ2-1; 10 bases are a match to TRBD1. Germline V gene lookup returns CDR1 MNHEY and CDR2 SVGAGI. V lost 7 bases, J lost 5 bases, and 5 bases stayed unmatched. CDR3 length: 14 amino acids. CDR3 region: CASTWDRGDNEQFF. The CDR3 nucleotides are TGTGCCAGCACCTGGGACAGGGGCGACAATGAGCAGTTCTTC.

J is TRBJ1-2 and V is TRBV12-3 or TRBV12-4; D is perhaps TRBD1 (5 bases). V was trimmed by 4 bases and J by 6 bases, leaving 15 bases between them. This CDR3 contains 14 residues. Here the CDR3 reads CASSSRDAGDGYTF. The CDR3 bases are TGTGCCAGCAGTTCCCGGGACGCCGGGGATGGCTACACCTTC.

The chain recombines TRBV5-6 with TRBJ1-4; D gene uncertain. The CDR3 loop spans 15 amino acids. CDR1 and CDR2 from the germline V gene are SGHDT and YYEEEE. Deletions cut 0 bases from V and 12 bases from J, with 18 bases between. The CDR3 loop is CASSLAAGYEWELFF. The CDR3 DNA sequence: TGTGCCAGCAGCTTGGCAGCGGGATATGAATGGGAACTGTTTTTT. Filled out from reference TRBV5-6 and TRBJ1-4, the complete variable domain reads DAGVTQSPTHLIKTRGQQVTLRCSPKSGHDTVSWYQQALGQGPQFIFQYYEEEERQRGNFPDRFSGHQFPNYSSELNVNALLLGDSALYLCASSLAAGYEWELFFGSGTQLSVL.

The rearrangement links TRBV5-5 to TRBJ1-1; unclear D gene. The CDR3 extends over 11 amino acids. V was trimmed by 0 bases and J by 10 bases, leaving 7 bases between them. Germline values: CDR1 SGHKS, CDR2 YYEKEE (reference sequence). CDR3 sequence (DNA): TGTGCCAGCAGCTTGGGGGTGGGAGCTTTCTTT. It yields the protein CASSLGVGAFF.

The rearrangement uses TRBV6-1 and TRBJ1-2, with TRBD1 matching over 7 bases. J gave up 6 bases and V 7 bases, and 14 bases lay outside the gene matches. The CDR3 consists of 15 residues. Germline CDR1 reads MNHNS; CDR2 reads SASEGT. CDR3 sequence (DNA): TGTGCCAGCATTGCGTCGGACAGGATGCCCGATGGCTACACCTTC. Encoded protein: CASIASDRMPDGYTF.

The chain couples TRBV7-9 to TRBJ1-4; D is unclear. The germline V gene has CDR1 SEHNR and CDR2 FQNEAQ (reference sequence). The CDR3 totals 15 residues. The germline V and J ends were trimmed by 2 bases and 8 bases, with 15 bases remaining between them. CDR3 coding DNA: TGTGCCAGCAGCTTATCGGGGTTCGGCGAGGAAAAACTGTTTTTT. As protein: CASSLSGFGEEKLFF.

The V and J genes are TRBV6-5 and TRBJ2-1; 9 nucleotides align to TRBD2. The J segment lost 2 bases and the V segment lost 3 bases, leaving 2 bases of the junction unmatched. Germline V CDR1 and CDR2: MNHEY, SVGAGI. The CDR3 extends over 15 amino acids. The CDR3 DNA is TGTGCCAGCAGTTATGCGGGAGGGACCTACAATGAGCAGTTCTTC. It codes for CASSYAGGTYNEQFF.

V gene TRBV15 combines with J gene TRBJ2-5; D not certain. This CDR3 has 13 amino acids. Germline CDR1 LNHNV, CDR2 YYDKDF (reference sequence). V dropped 0 bases and J dropped 5 bases, with 7 bases sitting between them. CDR3 sequence: CATSRDFRETQYF. In nucleotides, the CDR3 is TGTGCCACCAGCAGAGATTTTCGGGAGACCCAGTACTTC.

The V gene is TRBV27, the J gene TRBJ2-1, with unresolved D. In germline, CDR1 is MNHEY, CDR2 SMNVEV (reference sequence). Between the trimmed V and J ends, which lost 3 bases and 5 bases, there was a span of 8 bases. The CDR3 totals 13 residues. The CDR3 DNA is TGTGCCAGCAGTTTGAGCCAGAACAATGAGCAGTTCTTC. It translates to CASSLSQNNEQFF.

The J gene is TRBJ1-1, the V gene TRBV19; D is unresolved. V was shortened by 3 bases and J by 1 base, with 9 bases between the two germline ends. The germline gives CDR1 LNHDA, CDR2 SQIVND (reference sequence). The CDR3 loop spans 14 amino acids. CDR3 DNA: TGTGCCAGTAGTATCCACAATGGGAACACTGAAGCTTTCTTT. Its protein is CASSIHNGNTEAFF. The full variable domain, in which reference TRBV19 and TRBJ1-1 provide the parts outside the CDR3, is DGGITQSPKYLFRKEGQNVTLSCEQNLNHDAMYWYRQDPGQGLRLIYYSQIVNDFQKGDIAEGYSVSREKKESFPLTVTSAQKNPTAFYLCASSIHNGNTEAFFGQGTRLTVV.

This clonotype has a single count. The genes are TRBV10-3 and TRBJ2-7; possible D gene TRBD1, 5 bases. Germline loops: CDR1 ENHRY, CDR2 SYGVKD. Between the trimmed V and J ends, which lost 6 bases and 1 base, there was a span of 10 bases. The CDR3 length is 13 residues. CDR3 region: CAISDSGSYEQYF. For the CDR3, the DNA is TGTGCCATCAGCGACAGTGGTTCCTACGAGCAGTACTTC.

The chain links TRBV20-1 to TRBJ2-3; D might be TRBD2 (5 bases). Per germline, CDR1 DFQATT and CDR2 SNEGSKA (reference sequence). CDR3 size: 14 residues. V lost 4 bases and J lost 0, with 11 bases in between. The CDR3 DNA is TGCAGTGCTAAGGAGGTCGGGAGCACAGATACGCAGTATTTT. Encoded protein: CSAKEVGSTDTQYF.